A single sample is the source of the 30 T cell receptor beta chains below, sequenced in a study of blood T cell repertoires in COVID-19. Assay used: immunoSEQ multiplex PCR; TCRdb lists only in-frame clones, some missing. The table records about 350,000 clones, under 95% of them present only once. The specimen was peripheral blood. These receptors were collected from a woman under 30 who had recovered from COVID-19.

Written as DNA, the CDR3 is TGTGCCAGCAGAGACGCCGGGACAGACACCTACGAGCAGTACGTC. Residues: CASRDAGTDTYEQYV. The chain employs TRBV5-6 and TRBJ2-7, with 7 bases matching TRBD1. The CDR3 has 15 amino acids. Trimming cost V 5 bases and J 2 bases; bases outside gene matches: 10. CDR1 and CDR2 (germline): SGHDT, YYEEEE.

The chain uses TRBV9 and TRBJ1-1, with 7 bases lining up with TRBD1. Germline CDR1 and CDR2: SGDLS and YYNGEE. V was clipped by 3 bases and J by 1 base; unmatched bases: 3. The CDR3 runs to 14 residues. In nucleotides, the CDR3 is TGTGCCAGCAGCGAGGGACAGCGGAACACTGAAGCTTTCTTT. It yields the protein CASSEGQRNTEAFF.

The chain recombines TRBV28 with TRBJ2-1; perhaps TRBD2 as D (5 bases). Trimming left V 1 base short and J 7 bases short, with 20 bases between. The CDR3 is 17 amino acids. Germline V gene sequence: CDR1 MDHEN, CDR2 SYDVKM. Here the CDR3 reads CASSLFLSGSHRNEQFF. DNA of the CDR3: TGTGCCAGCAGTTTATTCTTGAGCGGATCACATAGGAATGAGCAGTTCTTC.

This chain uses TRBV5-1 with TRBJ2-1; D remains unclear. CDR3 length: 12 amino acids. Per germline, CDR1 SGHRS and CDR2 YFSETQ. V lost 1 base and J 9 bases, leaving 8 bases between the germline ends. For the CDR3, the DNA is TGCGCCAGCAGCTTGACTCCCGGTGAGCAGTTCTTC. This gives the protein CASSLTPGEQFF.

The chain carries TRBV5-1 and TRBJ2-2; TRBD2 matches 11 bases. The germline CDR1 and CDR2 sequences are SGHRS and YFSETQ. The CDR3 length is 16 residues. V gave up 4 bases and J gave up 5 bases; unmatched junction bases: 7. This chain's CDR3 is CASSQLAGEGTGELFF. The CDR3 DNA reads TGCGCCAGCAGCCAACTAGCGGGAGAAGGTACCGGGGAGCTGTTTTTT.

The chain joins TRBV7-8 to TRBJ1-6; TRBD1 agrees at 9 bases. Trimming took 1 base from V and 6 from J; bases not matched to a gene: 4. Germline CDR1 is SGHVS and CDR2 is FQNEAQ. CDR3 size: 16 residues. The CDR3 spells CASSLVGTGSNSPLHF. Written as DNA, the CDR3 is TGTGCCAGCAGCTTAGTGGGGACAGGGAGTAATTCACCCCTCCACTTT.

This clone was counted once. The CDR3 here is CASSQANRASEAFF. CDR3 in DNA: TGTGCCAGCAGCCAAGCAAACAGGGCTTCTGAAGCTTTCTTT. The V gene is TRBV3-1 (or the pseudogene TRBV3-2), the J gene TRBJ1-1; a weak D match, TRBD1 (6 bases). This CDR3 spans 14 amino acids. Germline CDR1 and CDR2: LGHDT and YNNKEL (reference sequence). V was clipped by 1 base and J by 6 bases, with 12 bases between them.

This clone was observed a handful of times. In DNA, the CDR3 is TGTGCCAGCAGTTTGGCTCAGGGCTACACCTTC. This sequence encodes CASSLAQGYTF. The chain recombines TRBV12-3 or TRBV12-4 with TRBJ1-2, with unresolved D. The CDR3 length is 11 residues. V lost 3 bases to trimming and J lost 8 bases, with 7 bases between them.

This chain joins TRBV15 and TRBJ2-7; the match to TRBD1 covers 7 bases. Germline trimming cut 1 base from V and 0 bases from J; bases unmatched to any gene: 6. Germline values: CDR1 LNHNV, CDR2 YYDKDF (reference sequence). The CDR3 contains 16 residues. The chain's CDR3 is CATSRAGRGNSYEQYV. The CDR3 coding sequence is TGTGCCACCAGCAGAGCCGGCAGGGGGAACTCCTACGAGCAGTACGTC.

This clone was seen only a few times. The chain joins TRBV2 to TRBJ2-2, with D hard to call. Germline V gives CDR1 SNHLY, CDR2 FYNNEI. V was clipped by 2 bases and J by 7 bases, with 11 bases between them. The CDR3 spans 14 residues. CDR3 coding DNA: TGTGCCAGCAGTGAAAGTTCGCGAGACGGGGAGCTGTTTTTT. Its translation: CASSESSRDGELFF.

The chain uses TRBV28 and TRBJ1-4, with TRBD1 matching 8 bases. Germline CDR1 reads MDHEN; CDR2 reads SYDVKM. J was trimmed by 12 bases and V by 5 bases; bases with no gene match: 11. This CDR3 is built from 14 residues. The CDR3 nucleotides are TGTGCCAGCAGTATTCGGGGACAGGATACTCAACTGTTTTTT. Encoded protein: CASSIRGQDTQLFF.

The rearrangement uses TRBV6-2 or TRBV6-3 and TRBJ2-1; D might be TRBD1 (5 bases). Germline values: CDR1 MNHEY, CDR2 SVGEGT. Trimming cost V 5 bases and J 7 bases, with 15 bases left between them. The CDR3 covers 14 residues. The CDR3 DNA reads TGTGCCAGCAGTCTTCGGACACGGTGGAATGAGCAGTTCTTC. Its protein is CASSLRTRWNEQFF.

V is TRBV5-1 and J is TRBJ2-6; 8 positions agree with TRBD1. Looked up from germline, CDR1 is SGHRS and CDR2 is YFSETQ. The trim removed 4 bases at V and 2 bases at J, leaving 8 bases unmatched. This CDR3 is built from 17 residues. The CDR3, as DNA: TGCGCCAGCAGCGGGACAGGACAGCCCCCTGGGGCCAACGTCCTGACTTTC. Its translation is CASSGTGQPPGANVLTF.

The rearrangement uses TRBV13 and TRBJ2-7, with D possibly being TRBD2 (6 bases). CDR1 and CDR2 (germline): PRHDT, FYEKMQ (reference sequence). V shed 2 bases and J shed 2 bases, with 16 bases lying between them. The CDR3 has 16 amino acids. The CDR3 is CASSLSVAGPPYEQYV. The CDR3 bases are TGTGCCAGCAGCTTATCCGTGGCGGGACCCCCCTACGAGCAGTACGTC.

CDR3 bases: TGTGCCAGCAGCTTAGTCCCCCCCCAGAGAGGAGATACGCAGTATTTT. Amino acids: CASSLVPPQRGDTQYF. The rearrangement uses TRBV7-9 and TRBJ2-3; D is ambiguous. Germline CDR1 and CDR2: SEHNR and FQNEAQ (reference sequence). The CDR3 is made up of 16 amino acids. Trimming took 1 base from V and 5 from J, leaving 16 bases between them.

J is TRBJ1-1 and V is TRBV28; D not resolved. CDR3 length equals 14 residues. V was clipped by 2 bases and J by 3 bases, with 10 bases between them. Germline V gene sequence: CDR1 MDHEN, CDR2 SYDVKM. The CDR3: CASSLDGRYTEAFF. The CDR3 DNA sequence: TGTGCCAGCAGTTTAGACGGCAGGTACACTGAAGCTTTCTTT.

The gene calls are TRBV29-1 and TRBJ2-5, with D possibly matching TRBD1 (6 bases). Per germline, CDR1 SQVTM and CDR2 ANQGSEA. Trimming removed 2 bases from V and 4 bases from J, with 14 bases in between. The CDR3 extends over 14 amino acids. The CDR3 DNA reads as TGCAGCGTTGAACTCAGGGGATTCGGAGAGACCCAGTACTTC. It encodes CSVELRGFGETQYF.

This chain joins TRBV11-3 and TRBJ2-2; D ambiguous. The ends were cut back, 5 bases at V and 2 bases at J, with 6 bases in the middle. This CDR3 comprises 13 residues. Germline V gene lookup returns CDR1 SGHNT and CDR2 YENEEA. CDR3 DNA sequence: TGTGCCAGCAGCCGTACAAACACCGGGGAGCTGTTTTTT. Its translation is CASSRTNTGELFF.

The V call is TRBV7-9, the J call TRBJ2-2; 10 positions agree with TRBD2. V was clipped by 2 bases and J by 0 bases; unmatched bases: 6. The CDR3 is 18 residues long. Germline loops: CDR1 SEHNR, CDR2 FQNEAQ (reference sequence). The CDR3, as DNA: TGTGCCAGCAGCTTACGAAGCGGGAGGGGTACGAACACCGGGGAGCTGTTTTTT. Encoded protein: CASSLRSGRGTNTGELFF.

J is TRBJ1-1 and V is TRBV29-1; D not resolved. Between the trimmed V and J ends, which lost 4 bases and 3 bases, there was a span of 9 bases. Germline CDR1 is SQVTM and CDR2 is ANQGSEA. CDR3 length: 12 residues. CDR3 bases: TGCAGCGTTGTTCTGGCTGACACTGAAGCTTTCTTT. Translating it yields CSVVLADTEAFF.

V is TRBV6-5 and J is TRBJ2-4, with TRBD1 identical over 7 bases. V was pared by 2 bases and J by 6 bases, with 7 bases of the junction left unmatched. This CDR3 is built from 15 residues. Germline values: CDR1 MNHEY, CDR2 SVGAGI. CDR3 amino acids: CASSYGGPGGNIQYF. For the CDR3, the DNA is TGTGCCAGCAGTTACGGGGGTCCAGGGGGAAACATTCAGTACTTC.

The chain joins TRBV19 to TRBJ1-2, with TRBD1 matching over 8 bases. Trimming removed 7 bases from V and 2 bases from J; junction bases left unmatched: 6. The CDR3 extends over 14 amino acids. The V gene's germline CDR1 is LNHDA and CDR2 SQIVND (reference sequence). The DNA of the CDR3 is TGTGCCAGTATTCCGGGACAGGCAAACTATGGCTACACCTTC. This gives the protein CASIPGQANYGYTF.

The genes are TRBV11-2 and TRBJ1-1; tentative D call: TRBD1 (6 bases). CDR3 size: 15 residues. V lost 5 bases to trimming and J lost 0 bases, with 13 bases between them. Germline CDR1 SGHAT, CDR2 FQNNGV. CDR3 in amino acids: CASSLLGAVNTEAFF. CDR3 coding DNA: TGTGCCAGCAGCCTCTTGGGGGCGGTGAACACTGAAGCTTTCTTT.

The J gene is TRBJ1-5, the V gene TRBV30; 11 nucleotides match TRBD1. J lost 5 bases, V lost 7 bases, and 4 bases had no gene match. Germline V gives CDR1 GTSNPN, CDR2 SVGIG (reference sequence). The CDR3 has 13 amino acids. CDR3 amino acids: CAFRDRGDQPQHF. In nucleotides, the CDR3 is TGTGCCTTCCGGGACAGGGGGGATCAGCCCCAGCATTTT.

The chain joins TRBV7-9 to TRBJ2-1; TRBD2 matches at 8 bases. In germline, CDR1 is SEHNR, CDR2 FQNEAQ (reference sequence). The CDR3 runs 15 residues. The V and J ends lost 7 bases and 4 bases, in that order; junction bases with no gene match: 9. The chain's CDR3 is CASTRGAGAYNEQFF. The DNA of the CDR3 is TGTGCCAGCACAAGGGGAGCGGGAGCATACAATGAGCAGTTCTTC.

For this clone: Other nucleotide sequences in the sample specify the same CDR3. The chain joins TRBV27 to TRBJ1-1; 10 bases fit TRBD1. With 4 bases clipped from V and 5 bases from J, the junction kept 1 base outside the gene matches. The germline CDR1 and CDR2 sequences are MNHEY and SMNVEV (reference sequence). The CDR3 loop spans 13 amino acids. The CDR3 region has the DNA TGTGCCAGCAGTTGGGACAGGGGAACTGAAGCTTTCTTT. Its protein product is CASSWDRGTEAFF.

The rearrangement joins TRBV7-9 to TRBJ1-1; unclear D gene. Germline V gene sequence: CDR1 SEHNR, CDR2 FQNEAQ (reference sequence). CDR3 length: 13 amino acids. V shed 7 bases and J shed 1 base, with 10 bases lying between them. CDR3 sequence reads: CASTRQQNTEAFF. For the CDR3, the DNA is TGTGCCAGCACCAGACAACAGAACACTGAAGCTTTCTTT.

The V gene is TRBV5-1, the J gene TRBJ2-2; D is unclear. Germline CDR1 and CDR2: SGHRS and YFSETQ. Trimming cost V 4 bases and J 4 bases, with 8 bases left between them. The CDR3 sequence is 13 residues long. The CDR3 is CASSPVPTGELFF. The DNA for the CDR3 is TGCGCCAGCAGCCCGGTCCCCACCGGGGAGCTGTTTTTT.

The rearrangement joins TRBV4-3 to TRBJ2-6; D perhaps matches TRBD2 (5 bases). V lost 0 bases to trimming and J lost 1 base, with 22 bases between them. The CDR3 is made up of 21 amino acids. Germline V gives CDR1 LGHNA, CDR2 YSLEER. The CDR3 DNA follows: TGCGCCAGCAGCCAAGACCGGGATTACCTGTTTTTAAGGTCTGGGGCCAACGTCCTGACTTTC. Its protein product is CASSQDRDYLFLRSGANVLTF.

The chain employs TRBV2 and TRBJ1-1; 10 nucleotides align to TRBD1. V was clipped by 6 bases and J by 6 bases; unmatched bases: 4. This CDR3 is 13 amino acids long. The germline V gene has CDR1 SNHLY and CDR2 FYNNEI. The CDR3 region is CASRGQGKAEAFF. CDR3 DNA: TGTGCCAGCAGGGGACAGGGGAAGGCTGAAGCTTTCTTT.